This TCR beta chain was retrieved from a study of shared clonotypes between healthy human individuals (dated by TCRdb to 2020 to 2022). Study-wide context: The cohort included a few men and a couple of women between 18 and 49 years of age. For each donor, CD4 naive and CD4 memory were each given three plates, CD8 naive was given two plates, and CD8 memory was given one plate. To increase sequencing depth and limit assay-specific biases, different laboratories used diverse techniques to prepare libraries and sequence TCR repertoires. Each donor's leukapheresis produced roughly between about 0.9 and 9.5 billion PBMCs. To estimate repertoire size and how much clonotypes are shared between individuals, the study performed deep sequencing of blood TCR repertoires from 4 to 6 healthy adults. Paper-wide results and their limitations: Estimated clonotype richness was generally larger for naive than for memory subsets. Only blood was sampled, and tissue TCR repertoires likely differ from those in blood. Across four donors, around 5.4% of naive CD4, over 3% of naive CD8, approximately 2.5% of memory CD4, and 0.4% of memory CD8 clonotypes were shared. Even with the large sequencing depth, rarefaction of the sorted-subset datasets indicated that sequencing was incomplete. Because the study included a small number of donors, the genetic and exposure-history diversity represented was limited. Based on pairwise subsampling, the degree of clonotype sharing among donors was expected to be affected by sequencing depth. Compared with non-shared clonotypes, the clonotypes found in all four sorted-subset donors had higher generation probabilities.

V is trimmed back by 4 bases and J by 4 bases, and the junction contains 15 bases that no gene match accounts for. Its CDR3 holds 18 amino acids, cysteine through phenylalanine. The entry retains the CDR3 DNA only, 54 bases that are in frame from base 1. According to the germline V gene, CDR1 reads SNHLY and CDR2 reads FYNNEI. Turning to this clone: No cognate antigen has been identified for it. No much larger clonotype is one base removed from it; base qualities were not supplied.

TCR CDR3 regions were amplified from genomic DNA by multiplex PCR using the deep immunoSEQ assay. Extracted genomic DNA from each cell subset was distributed evenly across all wells of several immunoSEQ 96-well plates, and each plate was treated as a replicate. Each replicate PCR for sorted subsets received roughly 0.2 ug genomic DNA, equal to tens of thousands of T cell genomes. Purified libraries were quantified with a Qubit 3.0 fluorometer, sized on a Bioanalyzer 2100, and re-quantified with the KAPA Library Quantification kit. A separate single-read 150-cycle Illumina NextSeq 550 flow cell was used to sequence each immunoSEQ 96-well plate. In the original analysis: The immunoSEQ output contained only junctional sequences without quality scores, so filtering could not match that applied to full-length reads. Sequences were annotated with PyIR, a Python wrapper for IgBLAST v1.9, and V/J genes and CDR3 were assigned using IMGT germline references. Reads with weak V/J assignments (E-value above 1e-6), missing CDR3, stop codons, out-of-frame junctions, or ambiguous translated residues were removed. V3J clonotypes were defined as sequences sharing the same inferred V gene, J gene, and CDR3 amino acid sequence. To compute the percentage overlap between repertoires, the number of shared unique clonotypes was divided by the size of the smaller repertoire. RTK rarefaction, the Chao1 estimator, and Recon v2.1 estimates of unobserved clonotypes were used to assess repertoire richness. Generation probabilities were computed with OLGA for all TCRbeta clonotypes obtained by the gDNA method from four donors. TCRdb obtained this table from immuneACCESS and retained in-frame rearrangements with V and J assigned. These tables miss some clones; where compared with another copy, unresolved V genes account for less than half of the shortfall, and the remainder is unexplained. V, J and clone size derive from that table, while D and trimming were established from the DNA sequence. Counted in this sample were around 600,000 clones; nearly 98% of them appeared once. The ten largest account for 0.3% of the sample.

For the CD8 naive samples, CD45RO-negative cells were positively selected for CCR7, yielding a CD45RA+CCR7+ population from which TemRA cells were excluded. The donors were healthy, HIV-negative adults who had no recently reported acute infections or vaccinations. Only Caucasian adults living in Nashville, Tennessee, USA were represented among the donors. Blood was collected by leukapheresis, and PBMCs were isolated by Ficoll-Histopaque density gradient centrifugation and then cryopreserved in liquid nitrogen vapor phase. Analytical flow cytometry was used to check the purity and quantity of each magnetically sorted T cell population. From each sorted fraction, genomic DNA was isolated and quantified by UV absorbance on a Nanodrop 2000c.

This sequence was found in a man aged 25-45 years in good health. The sequence is built from TRBV2 and TRBJ2-2, and TRBD1 matches 7 of the central bases. The material sequenced was naive CD8+ T cells sorted from blood. The intended sense of this specimen's cell subset or site label: CD45RA+CCR7+. This receptor carries the CDR3 CASSGDPTSTGITGELFF. In nucleotides, the sequence is TGTGCCAGCAGTGGGGACCCAACCTCGACAGGGATCACCGGGGAGCTGTTTTTT. The entire variable domain, with the stretches around the CDR3 drawn from the reference TRBV2 and TRBJ2-2 proteins, is EPEVTQTPSHQVTQMGQEVILRCVPISNHLYFYWYRQILGQKVEFLVSFYNNEISEKSEIFDDQFSVERPDGSNFTLKIRSTKLEDSAMYFCASSGDPTSTGITGELFFGEGSRLTVL.